The 24 T cell receptor beta chains presented below share a single source sample, sequenced in a study of Ad26.COV2.S vaccination and SARS-CoV-2 variants. This sample's treatment: over 15 received Ad26.COV2.S at low or high dose, single or two shots; 5 received placebo; per-sample allocation not given. Collection of samples fell on day 63 after the first vaccine or placebo injection. Produced via immunoSEQ multiplex PCR; TCRdb's table is partial and in-frame only. Of about 400,000 clones in the sample, about nine tenths were seen once. This sample comprised peripheral blood, obtained in a trial of Ad26.COV2.S vaccine versus placebo. The receptors shown here come from a person aged 18-60 years who received the Ad26.COV2.S COVID-19 vaccine or a placebo.

This chain joins TRBV14 and TRBJ2-1; D not resolved. V gave up 2 bases and J gave up 14 bases, with 22 bases separating them. This CDR3 region has 15 residues. Germline values: CDR1 SGHDN, CDR2 FVKESK. CDR3 region: CASSQFRTATVSEFF. The CDR3 DNA is TGTGCCAGCAGCCAATTTCGGACCGCGACGGTGTCTGAGTTCTTC.

The genes are TRBV2 and TRBJ1-1; D may be TRBD1 (6 bases). The CDR3 spans 17 residues. V lost 3 bases and J lost 0, with 17 bases in between. Germline V lookup: CDR1 SNHLY, CDR2 FYNNEI. CDR3 nucleotides: TGTGCCAGCAGTGAGCCGGGGGCCCCCTCAATGAACACTGAAGCTTTCTTT. This codes for CASSEPGAPSMNTEAFF.

J is TRBJ2-3 and V is TRBV15; TRBD2 is a possible D gene (6 bases). CDR1 is LNHNV and CDR2 is YYDKDF in the germline V gene (reference sequence). V dropped 0 bases and J dropped 3 bases, with 22 bases sitting between them. This CDR3 contains 19 residues. The CDR3 nucleotides read TGTGCCACCAGCAGAGAACAGAGGCGGGACCCGACCTTTACAGATACGCAGTATTTT. Translation gives CATSREQRRDPTFTDTQYF. Looking up the rest from reference TRBV15 and TRBJ2-3 gives the full variable domain: DAMVIQNPRYQVTQFGKPVTLSCSQTLNHNVMYWYQQKSSQAPKLLFHYYDKDFNNEADTPDNFQSRRPNTSFCFLDIRSPGLGDTAMYLCATSREQRRDPTFTDTQYFGPGTRLTVL.

This rearrangement joins TRBV6-1 to TRBJ1-2, with TRBD1 identical over 7 bases. Germline lookup yields CDR1 MNHNS and CDR2 SASEGT. The CDR3 consists of 16 residues. V was clipped by 4 bases and J by 7 bases; unmatched bases: 15. This chain's CDR3 is CASSVAGTARGSGYTF. CDR3 DNA: TGTGCCAGCAGTGTCGCCGGGACAGCCCGGGGAAGTGGCTACACCTTC.

This clone was recorded a few times. CDR3 loop: CASTLEDRGSSPLHF. The CDR3 nucleotides are TGTGCCAGCACCCTGGAGGACAGGGGCAGTTCACCCCTCCACTTT. The rearrangement links TRBV7-2 to TRBJ1-6; TRBD1 agrees at 9 bases. V gave up 7 bases and J gave up 9 bases; unmatched junction bases: 10. CDR1 is SGHTA and CDR2 is FQGNSA in the germline V gene. The length of the CDR3 is 15 residues.

In DNA, the CDR3 is TGTGCCACCAGCAGAGGAAATCGCGGGGTCTATAGCAATCAGCCCCAGCATTTT. It yields the protein CATSRGNRGVYSNQPQHF. The gene calls are TRBV15 and TRBJ1-5; D unresolved. Germline V gene lookup returns CDR1 LNHNV and CDR2 YYDKDF (reference sequence). The V end lost 1 base, the J end lost 0 bases, and 16 bases lay between the germline ends. The CDR3 length is 18 residues.

The chain is built from TRBV7-2 and TRBJ2-7; D gene unclear. V was clipped by 1 base and J by 3 bases, with 19 bases between them. Germline loops: CDR1 SGHTA, CDR2 FQGNSA. CDR3 length equals 17 residues. CDR3 sequence: CASSLGQGTLNRYEQYF. The DNA of the CDR3 is TGTGCCAGCAGCTTAGGGCAAGGCACCCTGAACCGCTACGAGCAGTACTTC.

V and J are TRBV7-2 and TRBJ2-2, with D possibly being TRBD1 or TRBD2 (6 bases each). V was pared by 2 bases and J by 7 bases, with 11 bases between. CDR3 length equals 14 residues. Germline V gene sequence: CDR1 SGHTA, CDR2 FQGNSA. The CDR3 nucleotides read TGTGCCAGCAGCTTACCCGGGGGCAGCGGGGAGCTGTTTTTT. Protein product: CASSLPGGSGELFF.

This clone was seen once. V is TRBV11-2 and J is TRBJ2-4; TRBD1 might be the D (5 bases). CDR3 length equals 16 residues. Between the trimmed V and J ends, which lost 8 bases and 5 bases, there was a span of 22 bases. CDR1 and CDR2 (germline): SGHAT, FQNNGV. The CDR3 region has the DNA TGTGCCAGCGCTTCTCCACGTGCACTCAGGGAAAACATTCAGTACTTC. The encoded protein is CASASPRALRENIQYF.

In this sample, this clone turned up a few times. J is TRBJ1-2 and V is TRBV19; 10 bases line up with TRBD1. The germline V gene has CDR1 LNHDA and CDR2 SQIVND (reference sequence). The V and J ends lost 4 bases and 4 bases, in that order; junction bases with no gene match: 6. This CDR3 has 15 residues. The chain's CDR3 is CASSTGTGVSYGYTF. The CDR3 DNA reads as TGTGCCAGTAGTACCGGGACAGGGGTGAGCTATGGCTACACCTTC.

The chain is built from TRBV6-5 and TRBJ1-2; D unresolved. Per germline, CDR1 MNHEY and CDR2 SVGAGI. The CDR3 spans 15 residues. The ends were cut back, 0 bases at V and 2 bases at J, with 10 bases in the middle. The CDR3 sequence: CASSYSFRGNYGYTF. The DNA for the CDR3 is TGTGCCAGCAGTTACTCGTTTAGAGGGAACTATGGCTACACCTTC.

This chain links TRBV6-5 with TRBJ2-4, with unresolved D. Germline CDR1 reads MNHEY; CDR2 reads SVGAGI. CDR3 length: 16 amino acids. Trimming left V 0 bases short and J 0 bases short, with 9 bases between. In DNA, the CDR3 is TGTGCCAGCAGTTACTCGATAGGATTAGCCAAAAACATTCAGTACTTC. The encoded protein is CASSYSIGLAKNIQYF.

This clone has just a few counts. J is TRBJ1-6 and V is TRBV27; possible D gene TRBD1, 6 bases. V shed 5 bases and J shed 8 bases, with 19 bases lying between them. The CDR3 is 16 residues long. The germline CDR1 and CDR2 sequences are MNHEY and SMNVEV (reference sequence). Here the CDR3 DNA reads TGTGCCAGCAGTCTACAGGGCTGGGTTCGGGATTCACCCCTCCACTTT. This encodes CASSLQGWVRDSPLHF.

The gene calls are TRBV14 and TRBJ2-1, with D hard to call. The germline V gene has CDR1 SGHDN and CDR2 FVKESK. V shed 2 bases and J shed 2 bases, with 13 bases lying between them. The CDR3 extends over 16 amino acids. CDR3 bases: TGTGCCAGCAGCCAAAAGTATACAGCCACCTACAATGAGCAGTTCTTC. Protein: CASSQKYTATYNEQFF.

This clone was observed a single time. The V call is TRBV30, the J call TRBJ1-6; maybe TRBD1 (5 bases). V lost 3 bases to trimming and J lost 2 bases, with 23 bases between them. The CDR3 length is 19 residues. Germline V CDR1 and CDR2: GTSNPN, SVGIG (reference sequence). The CDR3 protein is CAWREGSLGGETYNSPLHF. DNA of the CDR3: TGTGCCTGGAGGGAAGGGTCTTTGGGAGGGGAGACCTATAATTCACCCCTCCACTTT.

This clone was observed a few times. The chain joins TRBV19 to TRBJ1-5, with a possible D match to TRBD1 (6 bases). This CDR3 has 16 residues. Trimming pared 5 bases from V and 2 bases from J, leaving 16 bases between. Per the germline V gene, CDR1 is LNHDA and CDR2 is SQIVND (reference sequence). In DNA form, the CDR3 reads TGTGCCAGTAGTCCGGAAACAGGGTGGGGCAATCAGCCCCAGCATTTT. The encoded protein is CASSPETGWGNQPQHF. The full variable domain, its missing parts supplied by reference TRBV19 and TRBJ1-5, is DGGITQSPKYLFRKEGQNVTLSCEQNLNHDAMYWYRQDPGQGLRLIYYSQIVNDFQKGDIAEGYSVSREKKESFPLTVTSAQKNPTAFYLCASSPETGWGNQPQHFGDGTRLSIL.

This clone was seen once. The chain carries TRBV4-3 and TRBJ2-1; possible D gene TRBD1, 6 bases. V was cut by 1 base and J by 9 bases, with 13 bases left in between. The CDR3 is 14 amino acids. Germline assignment: CDR1 LGHNA and CDR2 YSLEER. The CDR3 protein is CASSQGDTRGEQFF. The CDR3 region has the DNA TGCGCCAGCAGCCAAGGGGACACAAGGGGTGAGCAGTTCTTC.

The CDR3 DNA reads TGTGCCAGCAGACAAGGTCGACAGGGGGAGCTGTTTTTT. Its protein product is CASRQGRQGELFF. The chain couples TRBV27 to TRBJ2-2; a weak D match, TRBD1 (5 bases). The length of the CDR3 is 13 residues. V lost 6 bases and J 8 bases, leaving 13 bases between the germline ends. The germline V gene encodes CDR1 MNHEY and CDR2 SMNVEV (reference sequence).

V is TRBV20-1 and J is TRBJ2-4, with a tentative D call TRBD1 (6 bases). Trimming stripped 3 bases from V and 8 bases from J, with 17 bases between. Germline loops: CDR1 DFQATT, CDR2 SNEGSKA (reference sequence). The CDR3 runs to 14 residues. CDR3 residues: CSASEQGKIHIQYF. For the CDR3, the DNA is TGCAGTGCTAGTGAACAGGGCAAAATACACATTCAGTACTTC.

This clone was seen a single time. The rearrangement uses TRBV4-1 and TRBJ2-2, with TRBD2 matching over 13 bases. CDR3 length equals 17 residues. Germline lookup yields CDR1 MGHRA and CDR2 YSYEKL. V dropped 4 bases and J dropped 7; count of bases not matched to a gene: 9. DNA for the CDR3: TGCGCCAGCAGCCCGAGCAGACTAGCGGGGGGTCACGGGGAGCTGTTTTTT. Encoded protein: CASSPSRLAGGHGELFF.

V usage is TRBV4-1 and J usage is TRBJ2-2; 10 bases map to TRBD1. This CDR3 has 15 residues. Trimming took 3 bases from V and 5 from J; bases not matched to a gene: 3. Germline CDR1 reads MGHRA; CDR2 reads YSYEKL. The CDR3: CASSQGTGDTGELFF. The CDR3 DNA reads as TGCGCCAGCAGCCAGGGGACAGGGGATACCGGGGAGCTGTTTTTT.

This clone appeared a few times. The J gene is TRBJ2-3, the V gene TRBV3-1 (or the pseudogene TRBV3-2); D possibly matches TRBD1 or TRBD2 (5 bases each). Germline V CDR1 and CDR2: LGHDT, YNNKEL (reference sequence). CDR3 length: 16 residues. The ends were cut back, 0 bases at V and 3 bases at J, with 13 bases in the middle. CDR3 nucleotide sequence: TGTGCCAGCAGCCAAGATCTGGGGGTGGGGACAGATACGCAGTATTTT. Amino acids: CASSQDLGVGTDTQYF.

CDR3 nucleotide sequence: TGTGCCAGCAGCTTAGTTGGGGCGACCTACGAGCAGTACTTC. This sequence encodes CASSLVGATYEQYF. J is TRBJ2-7 and V is TRBV11-2, with a weak D call TRBD1 (5 bases). Germline V CDR1 and CDR2: SGHAT, FQNNGV. V was shortened by 1 base and J by 2 bases, with 9 bases between the two germline ends. CDR3 size: 14 residues.

The chain employs TRBV3-1 (or the pseudogene TRBV3-2) and TRBJ2-2; weak D call: TRBD1 (6 bases). Looked up from germline, CDR1 is LGHDT and CDR2 is YNNKEL (reference sequence). The CDR3 consists of 11 residues. V was cut by 8 bases and J by 6 bases, with 7 bases left in between. CDR3 bases: TGTGCCAGCGGGGGCCCCGGGGAGCTGTTTTTT. This translates into CASGGPGELFF.